Listed below are T cell receptor beta chains from one sample, sequenced in a study of Graves' ophthalmopathy and Graves' hyperthyroidism. TCRdb redid the calling of the multiplex PCR reads with MiXCR, one entry per CDR3 protein. This table has about 1.1 million distinct CDR3 sequences, about 40% appearing once. Input material: peripheral blood or thyroid tissue (not recorded which). Receptors originate from an adult man with Graves' hyperthyroidism. CDR3s include the opening cysteine and the closing phenylalanine or tryptophan. The D gene is left open where the match is weak. Clone size is stated in some rows and not others, as once, few, many or a class when expanded.

TRBV13	TRBD1	many	TRBJ1-1	CASSLGRGTGGNTEAFF	TGTGCCAGCAGCTTAGGCCGCGGGACAGGGGGAAACACTGAAGCTTTCTTT
TRBV20-1	TRBD1	-	TRBJ1-3	CSASPPIRTGRTGNTIYF	TGCAGTGCTAGCCCACCAATACGGACAGGGAGAACTGGAAACACCATATATTTT
TRBV6-5	TRBD1	few	TRBJ1-6	CASKGQPFYNSPLHF	TGTGCCAGCAAGGGACAGCCTTTCTATAATTCACCCCTCCACTTT
TRBV4-1	TRBD1	few	TRBJ1-6	CASSQGQGAQSPLHF	TGCGCCAGCAGCCAAGGACAGGGGGCGCAGTCACCCCTCCACTTT
TRBV7-9	-	-	TRBJ2-2	CASSFGSGSGELFF	TGTGCCAGCAGCTTTGGGAGCGGGTCCGGGGAGCTGTTTTTT
TRBV20-1	TRBD1	many	TRBJ1-6	CSARETTGRTLHF	TGCAGTGCTAGAGAGACGACAGGGAGGACCCTCCACTTT
TRBV13	TRBD1	-	TRBJ2-7	CASFWDRGADEQYF	TGTGCCAGCTTTTGGGACAGGGGAGCCGACGAGCAGTACTTC
TRBV9	-	-	TRBJ2-2	CASSGTAFTKNGELFF	TGTGCCAGCAGCGGGACAGCATTTACGAAAAACGGGGAGCTGTTTTTT
TRBV20-1	-	-	TRBJ1-2	CSARVGLNTSGDDGYTF	TGCAGTGCTAGAGTAGGCTTGAACACTTCCGGGGACGATGGCTACACCTTC
TRBV28	TRBD1	-	TRBJ2-7	CASSFPGRGRYEQYF	TGTGCCAGCAGTTTCCCAGGCAGGGGGCGGTACGAGCAGTACTTC
TRBV11-2	-	many	TRBJ1-2	CASSPSNRANGYTF	TGTGCCAGCAGCCCTTCGAACAGGGCGAATGGCTACACCTTC
TRBV25-1	-	many	TRBJ1-2	CASSWGDGYTF	TGTGCCAGCAGTTGGGGAGATGGCTACACCTTC
TRBV29-1	-	-	TRBJ2-5	CSVGARGGFGETQYF	TGCAGCGTTGGGGCGAGGGGTGGGTTCGGAGAGACCCAGTACTTC
TRBV10-1	TRBD2	many	TRBJ2-5	CASSDPGLGIETQYF	TGCGCCAGCAGTGATCCGGGACTAGGCATAGAGACCCAGTACTTC
TRBV20-1	-	-	TRBJ1-1	CSARWDENTEAFF	TGCAGTGCTAGGTGGGACGAGAACACTGAAGCTTTCTTT
TRBV7-9	-	-	TRBJ1-2	CASLTSNYGYTF	TGTGCCAGCTTAACAAGCAACTATGGCTACACCTTC
TRBV25-1	-	-	TRBJ2-3	CASNCPEGQCTDTQYF	TGTGCCAGCAATTGCCCGGAGGGACAGTGCACAGATACGCAGTATTTT
TRBV5-1	-	many	TRBJ1-1	CASRLEAGRAEAFF	TGCGCCAGCAGGTTGGAGGCAGGGAGGGCTGAAGCTTTCTTT
TRBV25-1	TRBD2	-	TRBJ2-7	CASSPRTSGRRYEQYF	TGTGCCAGCAGTCCACGGACTAGCGGGAGAAGGTACGAGCAGTACTTC
TRBV20-1	TRBD1	many	TRBJ1-2	CSARDEGRQGHYGYTF	TGCAGTGCTAGAGATGAGGGGCGACAGGGGCACTATGGCTACACCTTC
TRBV7-9	-	-	TRBJ1-6	CASSPGGKGHNSPLHF	TGTGCCAGCAGCCCGGGGGGCAAGGGGCATAATTCACCCCTCCACTTT
TRBV7-2	-	many	TRBJ2-7	CASSLELAHARYF	TGTGCCAGCAGCTTAGAATTAGCGCACGCCCGGTACTTC
TRBV2	-	once	TRBJ1-3	CASSDSTGNTIYF	TGTGCCAGCAGTGACAGTACTGGAAACACCATATATTTT
TRBV5-8	-	many	TRBJ1-5	CASRYRRQPQHF	TGTGCCAGCAGGTACAGGCGTCAGCCCCAGCATTTT
TRBV29-1	TRBD1	many	TRBJ1-4	CSVATGGGNSELFF	TGCAGCGTGGCTACAGGGGGAGGTAATTCTGAACTGTTTTTT
TRBV5-1	TRBD2	few	TRBJ2-5	CASSQDRASGGLATQYF	TGCGCCAGCAGCCAAGACCGGGCTAGCGGGGGACTGGCGACCCAGTACTTC
TRBV6-5	-	few	TRBJ2-7	CASSYDSDRATYEQYF	TGTGCCAGCAGTTATGACTCGGACAGAGCTACCTACGAGCAGTACTTC
TRBV20-1	-	many	TRBJ1-6	CSASLDPYNSPLHF	TGCAGTGCTAGTCTTGACCCTTATAATTCACCCCTCCACTTT
TRBV19	-	many	TRBJ1-5	CASSTNWGGGGNQPQHF	TGTGCCAGTAGTACCAACTGGGGCGGGGGCGGGAATCAGCCCCAGCATTTT
TRBV29-1	-	-	TRBJ1-5	CSVGDTSQPQHF	TGCAGCGTTGGGGACACCTCTCAGCCCCAGCATTTT
TRBV7-2	TRBD1	-	TRBJ1-1	CASSLVGQGATNTEAFF	TGTGCCAGCAGCTTAGTGGGACAGGGCGCCACGAACACTGAAGCTTTCTTT
TRBV9	-	once	TRBJ2-6	CASGRGAGGANVLTF	TGTGCCAGCGGACGGGGGGCAGGAGGGGCCAACGTCCTGACTTTC
TRBV24-1	TRBD1	once	TRBJ1-5	CATSEDRGNQPQHF	TGTGCCACCAGTGAAGACAGGGGCAATCAGCCCCAGCATTTT
TRBV25-1	-	-	TRBJ1-1	CASTSGLGNTEAFF	TGTGCCAGCACTTCAGGGCTGGGGAACACTGAAGCTTTCTTT
TRBV5-1	TRBD2	-	TRBJ2-7	CASRHSGGTEEQYF	TGCGCCAGCAGACATAGCGGGGGAACCGAGGAGCAGTACTTC
TRBV6-5	-	many	TRBJ2-7	CASSYSMKTYEQYF	TGTGCCAGCAGTTACTCCATGAAGACCTACGAGCAGTACTTC
TRBV29-1	-	-	TRBJ1-1	CSVGGRGNTEAFF	TGCAGCGTCGGGGGGCGGGGGAACACTGAAGCTTTCTTT
TRBV10-3	-	many	TRBJ2-7	CAAGWVYEQYF	TGTGCCGCGGGTTGGGTCTACGAGCAGTACTTC
TRBV9	-	many	TRBJ1-1	CASSLQESTEAFF	TGTGCCAGCAGCCTTCAGGAATCCACTGAAGCTTTCTTT
TRBV3-1	TRBD2	few	TRBJ2-5	CASSPERGACETQYF	TGTGCCAGCAGTCCTGAGCGGGGGGCATGTGAGACCCAGTACTTC
TRBV12-3/TRBV12-4	-	-	TRBJ1-5	CASSHAGTRNQPQHF	TGTGCCAGCTCCCACGCGGGGACACGCAATCAGCCCCAGCATTTT
TRBV7-8	-	few	TRBJ2-5	CASSLTPAGIPVETQYF	TGTGCCAGCAGTTTGACCCCCGCAGGAATTCCCGTAGAGACCCAGTACTTC
TRBV20-1	TRBD2	-	TRBJ2-7	CSAISGGKQYF	TGCAGTGCTATCTCGGGGGGGAAGCAGTACTTC
TRBV20-1	-	many	TRBJ1-5	CSATRGGLYQPQHF	TGCAGTGCTACGAGGGGGGGACTTTATCAGCCCCAGCATTTT
TRBV7-9	-	many	TRBJ1-3	CASPTEPGNTIYF	TGTGCCAGCCCGACAGAGCCTGGAAACACCATATATTTT